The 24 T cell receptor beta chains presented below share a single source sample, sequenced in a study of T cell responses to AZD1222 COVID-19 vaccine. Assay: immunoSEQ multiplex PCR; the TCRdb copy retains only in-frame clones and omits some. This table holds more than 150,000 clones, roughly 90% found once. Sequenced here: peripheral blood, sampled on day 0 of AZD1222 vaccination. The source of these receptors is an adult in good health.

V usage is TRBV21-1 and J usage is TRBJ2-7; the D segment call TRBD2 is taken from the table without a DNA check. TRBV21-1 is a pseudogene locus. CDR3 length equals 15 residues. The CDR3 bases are TGTGCCAGCAGCAATGGGGCAGGGGACTACTACGAGCAGTACTTC. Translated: CASSNGAGDYYEQYF.

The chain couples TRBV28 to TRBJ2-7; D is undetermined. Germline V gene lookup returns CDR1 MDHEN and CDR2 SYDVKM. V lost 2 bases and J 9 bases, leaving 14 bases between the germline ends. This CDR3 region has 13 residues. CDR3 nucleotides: TGTGCCAGCAGTTTAGCGCCCACTCTTGGGCAGTACTTC. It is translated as CASSLAPTLGQYF.

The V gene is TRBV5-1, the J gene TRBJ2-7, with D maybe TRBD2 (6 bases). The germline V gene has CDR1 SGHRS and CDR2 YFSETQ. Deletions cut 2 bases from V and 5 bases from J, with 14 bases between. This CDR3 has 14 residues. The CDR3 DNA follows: TGCGCCAGCAGCTTCCTAGCGAGTGTGGACGAGCAGTACTTC. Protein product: CASSFLASVDEQYF.

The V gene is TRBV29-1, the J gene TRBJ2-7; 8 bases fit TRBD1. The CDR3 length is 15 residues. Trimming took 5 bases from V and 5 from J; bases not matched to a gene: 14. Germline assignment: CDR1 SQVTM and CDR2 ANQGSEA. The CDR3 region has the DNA TGCAGCGTTCCCAGCCCTGGCAGGGGGCACGACGAGCAGTACTTC. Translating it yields CSVPSPGRGHDEQYF.

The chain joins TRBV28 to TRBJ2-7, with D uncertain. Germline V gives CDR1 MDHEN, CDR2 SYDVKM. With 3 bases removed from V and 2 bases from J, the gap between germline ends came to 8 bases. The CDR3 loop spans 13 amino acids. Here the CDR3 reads CASSFPLPYEQYF. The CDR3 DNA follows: TGTGCCAGCAGTTTCCCCCTACCCTACGAGCAGTACTTC.

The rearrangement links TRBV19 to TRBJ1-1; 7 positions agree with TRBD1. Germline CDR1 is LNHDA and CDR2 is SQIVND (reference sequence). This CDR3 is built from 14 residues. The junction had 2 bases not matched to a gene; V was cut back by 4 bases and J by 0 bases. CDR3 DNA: TGTGCCAGTAGTAAGGGGACAGTGAACACTGAAGCTTTCTTT. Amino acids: CASSKGTVNTEAFF.

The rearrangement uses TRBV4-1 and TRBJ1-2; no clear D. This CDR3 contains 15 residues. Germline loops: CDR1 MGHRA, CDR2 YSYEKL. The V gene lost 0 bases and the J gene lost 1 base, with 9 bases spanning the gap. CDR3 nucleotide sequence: TGCGCCAGCAGCCAAGATCGAGGATTTAACTATGGCTACACCTTC. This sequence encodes CASSQDRGFNYGYTF.

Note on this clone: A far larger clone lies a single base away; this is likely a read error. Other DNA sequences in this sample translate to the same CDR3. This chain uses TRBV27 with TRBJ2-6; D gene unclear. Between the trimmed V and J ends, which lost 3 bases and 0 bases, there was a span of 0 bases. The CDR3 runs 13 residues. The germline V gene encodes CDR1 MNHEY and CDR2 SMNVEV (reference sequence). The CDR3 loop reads CASSFSGANVLTF. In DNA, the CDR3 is TGTGCCAGCAGTTTCTCTGGGGCCAACGTCCTGACTTTC.

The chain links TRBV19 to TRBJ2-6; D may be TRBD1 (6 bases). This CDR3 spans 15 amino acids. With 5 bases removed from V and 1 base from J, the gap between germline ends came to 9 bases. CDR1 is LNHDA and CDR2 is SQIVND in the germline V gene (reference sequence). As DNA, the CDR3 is TGTGCCAGTAGTCCTACAGGGTCTGGGGCCAACGTCCTGACTTTC. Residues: CASSPTGSGANVLTF. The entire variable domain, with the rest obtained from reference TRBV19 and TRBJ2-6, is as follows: DGGITQSPKYLFRKEGQNVTLSCEQNLNHDAMYWYRQDPGQGLRLIYYSQIVNDFQKGDIAEGYSVSREKKESFPLTVTSAQKNPTAFYLCASSPTGSGANVLTFGAGSRLTVL.

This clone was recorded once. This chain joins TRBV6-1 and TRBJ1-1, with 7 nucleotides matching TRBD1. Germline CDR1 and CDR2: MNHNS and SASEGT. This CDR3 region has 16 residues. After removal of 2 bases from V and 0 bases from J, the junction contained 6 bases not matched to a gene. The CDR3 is CASSEPLGTVNTEAFF. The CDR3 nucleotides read TGTGCCAGCAGTGAACCGCTAGGGACAGTGAACACTGAAGCTTTCTTT.

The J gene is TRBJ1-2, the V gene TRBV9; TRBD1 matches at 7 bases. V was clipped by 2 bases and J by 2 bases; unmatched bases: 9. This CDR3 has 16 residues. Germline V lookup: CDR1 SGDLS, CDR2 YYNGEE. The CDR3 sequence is CASSVAPRGGNYGYTF. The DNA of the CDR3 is TGTGCCAGCAGCGTCGCCCCCCGAGGGGGCAACTATGGCTACACCTTC.

The CDR3 here is CAITGDRANEQFF. The CDR3 nucleotides are TGTGCCATCACAGGGGACAGGGCCAATGAGCAGTTCTTC. This chain links TRBV10-3 with TRBJ2-1, with 9 positions matching TRBD1. The CDR3 is 13 amino acids. The V gene end was trimmed by 7 bases and the J gene end by 6 bases; junction bases not matched to a gene: 4. Germline CDR1 and CDR2: ENHRY and SYGVKD.

The CDR3, as DNA: TGTGCCAGCAGCTTATTCCGCGGGAGAAGGGACGAGCAGTACTTC. Residues: CASSLFRGRRDEQYF. V usage is TRBV11-2 and J usage is TRBJ2-7; 7 bases fit TRBD2. Trimming removed 2 bases from V and 5 bases from J; junction bases left unmatched: 9. The CDR3 is made up of 15 amino acids. CDR1 is SGHAT and CDR2 is FQNNGV in the germline V gene. The whole variable domain, filled in from reference TRBV11-2 and TRBJ2-7, reads EAGVAQSPRYKIIEKRQSVAFWCNPISGHATLYWYQQILGQGPKLLIQFQNNGVVDDSQLPKDRFSAERLKGVDSTLKIQPAKLEDSAVYLCASSLFRGRRDEQYFGPGTRLTVT.

The CDR3 region has the DNA TGTGCCAGCAGTAATACCGCTAGTGGAAACACCATATATTTT. Encoded protein: CASSNTASGNTIYF. The genes are TRBV2 and TRBJ1-3, with unresolved D. The CDR3 has 14 residues. The germline V gene has CDR1 SNHLY and CDR2 FYNNEI. Trimming took 5 bases from V and 3 from J, leaving 11 bases between them.

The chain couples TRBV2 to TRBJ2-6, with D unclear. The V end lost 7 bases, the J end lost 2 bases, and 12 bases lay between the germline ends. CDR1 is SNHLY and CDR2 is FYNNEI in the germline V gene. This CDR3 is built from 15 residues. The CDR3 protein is CASTGNLPGANVLTF. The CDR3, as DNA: TGTGCCAGCACAGGAAACCTTCCTGGGGCCAACGTCCTGACTTTC.

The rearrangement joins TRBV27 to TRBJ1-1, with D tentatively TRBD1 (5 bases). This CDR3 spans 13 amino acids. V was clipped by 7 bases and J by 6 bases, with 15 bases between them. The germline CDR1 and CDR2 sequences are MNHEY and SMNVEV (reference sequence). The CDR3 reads CASKLIGTAEAFF. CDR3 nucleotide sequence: TGTGCCAGCAAACTTATTGGGACGGCTGAAGCTTTCTTT.

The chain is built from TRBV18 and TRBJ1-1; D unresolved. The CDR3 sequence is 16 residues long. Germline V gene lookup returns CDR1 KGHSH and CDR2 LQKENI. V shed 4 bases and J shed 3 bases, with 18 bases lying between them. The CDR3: CASSRRVPGGDTEAFF. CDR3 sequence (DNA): TGTGCCAGCTCACGACGAGTTCCCGGAGGAGACACTGAAGCTTTCTTT.

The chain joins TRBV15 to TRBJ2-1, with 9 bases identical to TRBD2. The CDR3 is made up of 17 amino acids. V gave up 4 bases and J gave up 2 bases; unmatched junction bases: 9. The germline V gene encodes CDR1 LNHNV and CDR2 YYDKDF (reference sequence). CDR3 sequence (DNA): TGTGCCACCAGCAATACACTGGGCGGGAGGGCCTACAATGAGCAGTTCTTC. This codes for CATSNTLGGRAYNEQFF.

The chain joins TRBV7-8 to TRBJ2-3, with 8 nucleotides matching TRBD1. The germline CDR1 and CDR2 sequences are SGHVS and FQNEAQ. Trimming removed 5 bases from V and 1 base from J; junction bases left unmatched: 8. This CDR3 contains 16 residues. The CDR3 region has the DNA TGTGCCAGCAGCGCCCAACAGGGGGGTGGCACAGATACGCAGTATTTT. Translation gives CASSAQQGGGTDTQYF.

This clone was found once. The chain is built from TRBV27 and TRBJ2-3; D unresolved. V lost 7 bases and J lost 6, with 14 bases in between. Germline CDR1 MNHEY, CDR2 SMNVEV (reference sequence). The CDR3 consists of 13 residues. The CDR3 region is CASTRVPWDTQYF. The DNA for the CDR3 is TGTGCCAGCACCCGAGTCCCATGGGATACGCAGTATTTT.

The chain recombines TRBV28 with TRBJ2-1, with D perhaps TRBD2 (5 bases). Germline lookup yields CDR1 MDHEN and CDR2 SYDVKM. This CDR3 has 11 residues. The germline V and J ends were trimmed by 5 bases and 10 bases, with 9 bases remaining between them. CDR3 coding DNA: TGTGCCAGCAGTCTCGAGGGAGAGCAGTTCTTC. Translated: CASSLEGEQFF.

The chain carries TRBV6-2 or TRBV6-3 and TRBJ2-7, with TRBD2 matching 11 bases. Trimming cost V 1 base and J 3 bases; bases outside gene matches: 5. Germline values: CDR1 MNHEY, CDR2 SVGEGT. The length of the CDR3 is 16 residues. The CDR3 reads CASSYFLGTSGYEQYF. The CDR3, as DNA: TGTGCCAGCAGTTACTTTTTAGGGACTAGCGGCTACGAGCAGTACTTC.

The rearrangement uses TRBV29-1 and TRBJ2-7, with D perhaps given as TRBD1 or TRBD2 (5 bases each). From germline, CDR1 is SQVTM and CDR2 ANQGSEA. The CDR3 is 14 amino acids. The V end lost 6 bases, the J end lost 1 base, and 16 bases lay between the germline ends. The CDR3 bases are TGCAGCGTGGATTTCCGGGACGGGTCCTACGAGCAGTACTTC. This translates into CSVDFRDGSYEQYF.

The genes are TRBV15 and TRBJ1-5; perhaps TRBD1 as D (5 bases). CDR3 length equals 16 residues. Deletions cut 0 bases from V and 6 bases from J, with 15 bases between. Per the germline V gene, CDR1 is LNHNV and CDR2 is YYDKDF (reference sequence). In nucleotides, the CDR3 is TGTGCCACCAGCAGAGAACTGCTAGGGACCCTTCAGCCCCAGCATTTT. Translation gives CATSRELLGTLQPQHF.